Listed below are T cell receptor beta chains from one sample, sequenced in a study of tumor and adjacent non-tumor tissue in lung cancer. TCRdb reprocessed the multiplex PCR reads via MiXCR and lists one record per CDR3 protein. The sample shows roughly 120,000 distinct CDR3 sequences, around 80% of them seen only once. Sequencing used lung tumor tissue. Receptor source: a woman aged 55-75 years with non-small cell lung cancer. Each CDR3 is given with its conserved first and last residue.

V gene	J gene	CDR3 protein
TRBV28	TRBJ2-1	CASSLMDRVYNEQFF
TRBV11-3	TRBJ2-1	CASSFTDRAGTNEQFF
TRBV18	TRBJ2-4	CASSRPRGGHIQYF
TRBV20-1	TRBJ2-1	CSTRLQGRSSYNEQFF
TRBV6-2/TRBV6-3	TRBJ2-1	CANCSGPGFNEQFF
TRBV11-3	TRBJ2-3	CPSSPAGQGGRTQYF
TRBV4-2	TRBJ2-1	CANSQESSFGTSGSEQFF
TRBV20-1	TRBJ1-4	CSAPNPPGQGGEKLFF
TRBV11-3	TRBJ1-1	CPSSLIGPPGRMNTEASF
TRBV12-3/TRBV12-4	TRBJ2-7	CASTIGLATYEQYF
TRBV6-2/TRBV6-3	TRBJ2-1	CASSFGGRIVSYNEQFF
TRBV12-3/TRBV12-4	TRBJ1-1	CASGGVAEAFF
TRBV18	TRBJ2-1	CASSPLTSLHNEQFF
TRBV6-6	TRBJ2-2	CASSYSTSGAGELFF
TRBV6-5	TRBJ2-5	CASSLTGGLQETQYF
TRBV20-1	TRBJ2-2	CSPRATGRDTGELYF
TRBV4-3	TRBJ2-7	CASSRDRDRDYEQYF